What follows is one T cell receptor (beta chain) and its context. As yet, its antigen is unknown. Assay: immunoSEQ multiplex PCR; the TCRdb copy retains only in-frame clones and omits some. This sample has around 94,000 clones, with roughly 80% found just once. This entry belongs to a study of T cell responses to AZD1222 COVID-19 vaccine. Study at large: Second-dose intervals of approximately 4 or approximately 12 weeks were pooled. The study's findings and limits: Close to half of spike-specific TCRs reportedly recognize unmutated variant regions. The study identified only 6 or 7 AZD1222 recipients as seropositive at baseline. Donors were chiefly white British, with a greater number of females, and clonal diversity was perhaps underestimated.

V lost 1 base, J lost 2 bases, and 9 bases stayed unmatched. The germline CDR1 and CDR2 sequences are SQVTM and ANQGSEA. The CDR3 loop spans 17 amino acids. The source of this sequence is an adult in good health. Material: peripheral blood, obtained on day 0 of AZD1222 vaccination. The V and J genes are TRBV29-1 and TRBJ2-3; TRBD2 matches at 10 bases. The CDR3 sequence: CSVEGPQAGGHTDTQYF. CDR3 coding DNA: TGCAGCGTTGAAGGCCCCCAAGCGGGAGGGCACACAGATACGCAGTATTTT.